This T cell receptor beta chain was recovered during a study of T cell repertoires in cytomegalovirus infection. About this clonotype: No antigen is known for it. A read error is possible here, since a much larger clone lies one base away.

Looked up from germline, CDR1 is MDHEN and CDR2 is SYDVKM. This CDR3 has 15 residues. TCRdb re-called the reads through MiXCR, storing one row per CDR3 protein. Of roughly 80,000 distinct CDR3 sequences in the sample, 20% to 30% were seen once. The sequence derives from a human donor in good health (CMV status not recorded). Some clones in this sample may be carry-over from other donors' samples. V and J are TRBV28 and TRBJ2-7, with 7 bases that match TRBD1. The material was CD8+ T cells from cultured PBMCs, obtained from culture after CMV antigen stimulation. CDR3 loop: CDSSFDRVTSYEQYF. The CDR3 DNA is TGTGACAGCAGTTTTGACAGGGTAACGTCCTACGAGCAGTACTTC.